This T cell receptor beta chain was recorded in a study of T cells in Graves' hyperthyroidism and ophthalmopathy (dated by TCRdb to the late 2010s). For the study in its entirety: Peripheral blood was collected at initial diagnosis, before any treatment. A discovery cohort of about a hundred patients, about 40 with Graves' ophthalmopathy and more than 55 with stable Graves' hyperthyroidism, was used to find distinguishing TCR V-J signatures. Prospective prediction of ophthalmopathy was tested in an independent validation cohort of some 19 hyperthyroidism patients and roughly 16 patients who later progressed to ophthalmopathy. For training and testing, the 80 to 100 patients in the discovery cohort were randomly divided in a 7:3 ratio. The study also compared thyroid tissue and blood T-cell repertoires from roughly 6 Graves' hyperthyroidism patients. After sampling, hyperthyroidism patients received methimazole starting at 30 mg daily, and ophthalmopathy patients received high-dose intravenous methylprednisolone. According to the paper, TCR Vbeta CDR3 sequencing was carried out on some 140 peripheral blood samples, which came from over 40 ophthalmopathy, 80 or so hyperthyroidism and roughly 17 progressor patients.

TCR beta CDR3 regions were amplified from RNA transcripts. The TCR CDR3 was subjected to a first round of RT-PCR using the HTBI primer set and the Qiagen OneStep RT-PCR kit. The libraries were constructed in a second round of multiplex PCR and then size-selected and purified. Paired-end sequencing of the libraries was performed with 100 bp reads on an Illumina HiSeq2000. Turning to the authors' computational methods: Raw data were processed with SOAPnuke, discarding reads with adapters, uncalled bases, mean Phred below 15, or no exact constant-primer or identifier match. COPE v1.2.5 was used to merge the high-quality paired reads, and each unique nucleotide sequence was defined as a clonotype. Clonotypes were aligned to IMGT TRBV, TRBD and TRBJ reference segments using MiTCR v1.1. The analysis included only V-J combinations with a frequency above 0.0001, which together covered 99% to 99.2% of the repertoires. The TCS score was defined as F50 (clonal expansion) divided by E x V (chaos), with BLOSUM62-based TCRdist calculated between CDR3 peptides within each V-J. Welch's t-statistics and random forest reduced 500 to 550 V-J features to about 13, which were used in a naive Bayes classifier (R e1071). TCRdb took the public reads, trimmed them with fastp at Q25, ran MiXCR for clone calling and kept in-frame beta chains. Identical CDR3 protein sequences are pooled into one entry, listed with their most common genes and DNA. The V and J calls come from TCRdb's annotation, not from the publication. A total of 700,000 or so distinct CDR3 sequences appear in this sample, about 15% of them only once. Of the sample, 12% is held by the ten largest clones.

Summary of the overall study and its limitations: During validation, the model predicted progression to ophthalmopathy a median of roughly 7.1 months ahead of onset, with 70.59% sensitivity and roughly 75% specificity. Most expanded thyroid clonotypes (frequency above 0.001) were also detected in blood, a finding suggesting that blood repertoires may reflect thyroid immune responses. Sample size was not statistically predetermined, and blinding of investigators to group allocation was not performed. In cross-validation, a model built on a 13 V-J signature told ophthalmopathy apart from stable hyperthyroidism with approximately 91% sensitivity and around 83% specificity, and in testing the same model reached 80%/75%.

This clonotype was seen many times. What antigen it recognizes has not been identified. No per-base quality is available; no much larger clone lies one base away. In the ophthalmopathy patients, disease was moderately to severely active, with a Clinical Activity Score of 3 or more, a NOSPECS grade of 4 or more, and a duration of less than 3 months. The study excluded patients with uncontrolled infections, other autoimmune diseases, pregnancy or lactation. Diagnoses were based on clinical symptoms, serum thyroxine and TRAb, thyroid ultrasound and orbital computed tomography. PBMCs were isolated from about 9.2 ml of fresh peripheral blood by Ficoll-Paque density gradient centrifugation. Trizol reagent was used to extract total RNA, and RNA quality was then checked on an Agilent 2100 Bioanalyzer. Sequenced material: blood. This sequence originates from a woman aged 50 to 60 with Graves' ophthalmopathy.

The CDR3 reads as follows: CASSPYSSSYNEQFF. In nucleotide form, the sequence is TGTGCCAGCAGCCCCTACTCTAGTTCCTACAATGAGCAGTTCTTC. The chain couples TRBV7-2 to TRBJ2-1; no D segment can be confidently identified. V loses 5 bases, J loses 1 base, and the germline ends lie 12 bases apart. From a lookup of the germline V gene, CDR1 and CDR2 are SGHTA and FQGNSA. Measured from the cysteine to the phenylalanine, the CDR3 is 15 residues long. Only CDR3 DNA remains: 45 bases, in frame from the first base.